Listed here are 32 T cell receptor beta chains from one sample, sequenced in a study of T-cell memory formation after mild COVID-19. TCRdb reanalysed the 5' RACE reads using MiXCR and keeps one entry per CDR3 protein. The sample has approximately 570,000 distinct CDR3 sequences, more than 15% seen once; the top ten hold around 11%. The material sequenced was PBMCs or a T cell subset sorted from them (not recorded which). These receptors were obtained from an adult woman who had mild COVID-19 (a few samples of this study predate the infection). Cell type and time point are not known.

Only a few counts were recorded for this clonotype. This chain connects TRBV10-3 to TRBJ2-6, with 8 bases identical to TRBD1. The CDR3 totals 17 residues. Germline loops: CDR1 ENHRY, CDR2 SYGVKD. Trimming cost V 0 bases and J 0 bases; bases outside gene matches: 1. The CDR3 spells CAISESGQASGANVLTF. DNA of the CDR3: TGTGCCATCAGTGAGTCGGGACAGGCCTCTGGGGCCAACGTCCTGACTTTC.

There are a few counts of this clonotype. The J gene is TRBJ1-6, the V gene TRBV20-1; weak D call: TRBD1 (5 bases). This CDR3 contains 17 residues. V lost 1 base to trimming and J lost 6 bases, with 19 bases between them. Germline lookup yields CDR1 DFQATT and CDR2 SNEGSKA (reference sequence). This CDR3 reads CSARASGTRGSNSPLHF. DNA for the CDR3: TGCAGTGCTAGAGCGAGCGGGACCCGGGGGTCTAATTCACCCCTCCACTTT.

This clonotype has a handful of counts. The chain has TRBV15 and TRBJ2-1; TRBD1 or TRBD2 may be the D gene (5 bases each). The CDR3 length is 16 residues. The germline V and J ends were trimmed by 5 bases and 3 bases, with 17 bases remaining between them. CDR1 is LNHNV, CDR2 YYDKDF, per germline (reference sequence). CDR3: CATSPGVGQGYNEQFF. In nucleotides, the CDR3 is TGTGCCACCAGCCCCGGGGTCGGGCAGGGCTACAATGAGCAGTTCTTC.

The rearrangement joins TRBV15 to TRBJ2-1; TRBD2 agrees at 7 bases. With 3 bases clipped from V and 5 bases from J, the junction kept 7 bases outside the gene matches. Germline assignment: CDR1 LNHNV and CDR2 YYDKDF (reference sequence). CDR3 length: 15 amino acids. CDR3: CATSSGGGLNNEQFF. The CDR3 coding sequence is TGTGCCACCAGCAGCGGCGGGGGTTTGAACAATGAGCAGTTCTTC.

This chain joins TRBV12-3 or TRBV12-4 and TRBJ1-6; weak D call: TRBD1 (6 bases). V dropped 5 bases and J dropped 9 bases, with 20 bases sitting between them. The CDR3 spans 16 residues. CDR3 sequence (DNA): TGTGCCAGCAGTCGAGACAGGTCGATAATAGGTTCACCCCTCCACTTT. Translation gives CASSRDRSIIGSPLHF.

There are many counts of this clonotype. The CDR3 DNA reads TGCGCCAGCAGTCGTACCCCGGGACAGGCCAGCACCGGGGAGCTGTTTTTT. Translating it yields CASSRTPGQASTGELFF. The V call is TRBV4-1, the J call TRBJ2-2; 8 nucleotides agree with TRBD1. The V and J ends lost 6 bases and 4 bases, in that order; junction bases with no gene match: 13. This CDR3 region has 17 residues. Looked up from germline, CDR1 is MGHRA and CDR2 is YSYEKL.

This clonotype was found many times. V gene TRBV4-1 combines with J gene TRBJ1-2; no clear D gene. The germline gives CDR1 MGHRA, CDR2 YSYEKL. V was cut by 0 bases and J by 8 bases, with 7 bases left in between. The length of the CDR3 is 12 residues. CDR3 loop: CASSQDMEGYTF. The CDR3 bases are TGCGCCAGCAGCCAAGATATGGAGGGCTACACCTTC.

The chain uses TRBV7-9 and TRBJ1-1; D not resolved. Germline V gives CDR1 SEHNR, CDR2 FQNEAQ (reference sequence). The CDR3 contains 15 residues. The V end was cut by 2 bases, the J end by 4 bases, with 14 bases between. In nucleotides, the CDR3 is TGTGCCAGCAGCTTATCAGTAGGGATGGCCACTGAAGCTTTCTTT. It is translated as CASSLSVGMATEAFF.

V is TRBV18 and J is TRBJ2-7; 9 bases match TRBD2. CDR1 and CDR2 from the germline V gene are KGHSH and LQKENI. The CDR3 length is 16 residues. The V segment lost 2 bases and the J segment 3 bases; nucleotides outside the gene matches: 8. This CDR3 is CASSPAVAGVLYEQYF. The CDR3 DNA follows: TGTGCCAGCTCACCAGCGGTAGCGGGAGTGCTCTACGAGCAGTACTTC.

CDR3 DNA: TGTGCCAGCAGCTCCGGGACTAGCGGAGTTCCTACGGAGCAGTACTTC. Residues: CASSSGTSGVPTEQYF. The chain is built from TRBV7-9 and TRBJ2-7, with TRBD2 identical over 11 bases. V dropped 4 bases and J dropped 7; count of bases not matched to a gene: 12. The CDR3 contains 16 residues. Germline V gene sequence: CDR1 SEHNR, CDR2 FQNEAQ (reference sequence).

The rearrangement joins TRBV5-4 to TRBJ2-5; 8 bases agree with TRBD2. This CDR3 region has 17 residues. Germline trimming cut 3 bases from V and 7 bases from J; bases unmatched to any gene: 17. CDR1 is SGHNT and CDR2 is YYREEE in the germline V gene (reference sequence). The DNA of the CDR3 is TGTGCCAGCAGCTCGGGAGAGGTAGCGGGGTCTCGGGGGACCCAGTACTTC. This gives the protein CASSSGEVAGSRGTQYF. The full variable domain, with the rest looked up from reference TRBV5-4 and TRBJ2-5, is ETGVTQSPTHLIKTRGQQVTLRCSSQSGHNTVSWYQQALGQGPQFIFQYYREEENGRGNFPPRFSGLQFPNYSSELNVNALELDDSALYLCASSSGEVAGSRGTQYFGPGTRLLVL.

This chain connects TRBV4-1 to TRBJ1-1; D gene unclear. The CDR3 contains 14 residues. V was cut by 1 base and J by 6 bases, with 12 bases left in between. Germline CDR1 MGHRA, CDR2 YSYEKL. This CDR3 reads CASSQVVSGAEAFF. CDR3 DNA: TGCGCCAGCAGCCAAGTGGTCAGCGGCGCTGAAGCTTTCTTT.

The chain combines TRBV6-2 or TRBV6-3 with TRBJ2-7; 7 bases line up with TRBD2. This CDR3 is built from 14 residues. Unmatched junction bases numbered 7, after V lost 2 bases and J lost 6 bases. Per germline, CDR1 MNHEY and CDR2 SVGEGT. The chain's CDR3 is CASSYTRLAVEQYF. The CDR3 DNA sequence: TGTGCCAGCAGTTACACCAGACTAGCTGTCGAGCAGTACTTC.

Concerning this clonotype: This may come from a read error, since a much larger clone is one base off. The gene calls are TRBV4-1 and TRBJ1-2, with D perhaps matching TRBD1 (6 bases). Germline V gene data show CDR1 as MGHRA and CDR2 as YSYEKL. The CDR3 loop spans 14 amino acids. The germline V and J ends were trimmed by 0 bases and 4 bases, with 9 bases remaining between them. CDR3 sequence (DNA): TGCGCCAGCAGCCAAGAAGGACAGTTCTATGGCTACACCTTC. Translation: CASSQEGQFYGYTF.

The V call is TRBV5-4, the J call TRBJ2-2, with D uncertain. The CDR3 is made up of 15 amino acids. Germline V gene data show CDR1 as SGHNT and CDR2 as YYREEE (reference sequence). V lost 0 bases, J lost 5 bases, and 11 bases lay in between. CDR3 coding DNA: TGTGCCAGCAGCTTGGGACGGGTCCAAACCGGGGAGCTGTTTTTT. Translated, it gives CASSLGRVQTGELFF.

This clonotype was detected a few times. V gene TRBV7-9 combines with J gene TRBJ1-4; D is possibly TRBD1 (6 bases). The CDR3 is 14 residues long. V lost 5 bases and J 4 bases, leaving 11 bases between the germline ends. Germline V gene lookup returns CDR1 SEHNR and CDR2 FQNEAQ (reference sequence). Here the CDR3 DNA reads TGTGCCAGCAGCCCGCTGGACAGTAATGAAAAACTGTTTTTT. Amino acids: CASSPLDSNEKLFF.

The chain couples TRBV12-3 or TRBV12-4 to TRBJ2-3; 7 bases line up with TRBD2. V was pared by 3 bases and J by 0 bases, with 6 bases of the junction left unmatched. This CDR3 has 16 amino acids. CDR3: CASSLPSGASTDTQYF. CDR3 nucleotides: TGTGCCAGCAGTTTGCCTAGCGGAGCTAGCACAGATACGCAGTATTTT.

The rearrangement links TRBV20-1 to TRBJ2-3; TRBD1 is a possible D gene (5 bases). The CDR3 is 13 amino acids. Germline V gene sequence: CDR1 DFQATT, CDR2 SNEGSKA (reference sequence). V was trimmed by 1 base and J by 5 bases, leaving 10 bases between them. In DNA, the CDR3 is TGCAGTGCTAGAGGCCAGGGTATAGATACGCAGTATTTT. Its translation is CSARGQGIDTQYF.

The rearrangement uses TRBV6-6 and TRBJ2-3, with a weak D call TRBD2 (6 bases). Germline loops: CDR1 MNHNY, CDR2 SVGAGI (reference sequence). There are 16 residues in the CDR3. Trimming cost V 3 bases and J 3 bases, with 16 bases left between them. For the CDR3, the DNA is TGTGCCAGCAGTTATTCGACAGCGGGTGGGACAGATACGCAGTATTTT. Encoded protein: CASSYSTAGGTDTQYF.

A few counts support this clonotype. The chain has TRBV11-2 and TRBJ1-5; D call uncertain. The CDR3 runs 16 residues. The V and J ends lost 1 base and 0 bases respectively, with 10 bases between them. Germline CDR1 and CDR2: SGHAT and FQNNGV. The CDR3 DNA sequence: TGTGCCAGCAGCTTAGGCCTGACATCTAGCAATCAGCCCCAGCATTTT. It is translated as CASSLGLTSSNQPQHF.

This clonotype has more than one count but fewer than ten. The rearrangement links TRBV10-3 to TRBJ1-2, with a weak D call TRBD1 (6 bases). The CDR3 consists of 11 residues. V lost 6 bases and J 10 bases, leaving 12 bases between the germline ends. From germline, CDR1 is ENHRY and CDR2 SYGVKD. The CDR3, as DNA: TGTGCCATCAGGACGGACAGAGACTACACCTTC. Its translation is CAIRTDRDYTF.

This chain uses TRBV28 with TRBJ2-7; 7 positions agree with TRBD2. V was pared by 3 bases and J by 0 bases, with 5 bases of the junction left unmatched. Germline V gene data show CDR1 as MDHEN and CDR2 as SYDVKM. CDR3 length: 15 residues. CDR3 in DNA: TGTGCCAGCAGTTTTCCGGAGCGGGGCTCCTACGAGCAGTACTTC. Residues: CASSFPERGSYEQYF. The whole variable domain, filled in from reference TRBV28 and TRBJ2-7, reads DVKVTQSSRYLVKRTGEKVFLECVQDMDHENMFWYRQDPGLGLRLIYFSYDVKMKEKGDIPEGYSVSREKKERFSLILESASTNQTSMYLCASSFPERGSYEQYFGPGTRLTVT.

This clonotype showed up just a few times. The chain employs TRBV4-1 and TRBJ1-2; D gene ambiguous. CDR1 is MGHRA and CDR2 is YSYEKL in the germline V gene. V gave up 0 bases and J gave up 4 bases, with 27 bases separating them. The CDR3 is made up of 20 amino acids. CDR3 sequence (DNA): TGCGCCAGCAGCCAAGAACTTTATTCCAACTCCCCAGTTAGCCCCTATGGCTACACCTTC. As protein: CASSQELYSNSPVSPYGYTF.

This clonotype came up a few times. The rearrangement uses TRBV15 and TRBJ2-3; D is perhaps TRBD2 (6 bases). The CDR3 extends over 19 amino acids. The V gene lost 5 bases and the J gene lost 5 bases, with 29 bases spanning the gap. Germline V gene data show CDR1 as LNHNV and CDR2 as YYDKDF (reference sequence). CDR3 residues: CATSPPQQLRRVGGDTQYF. Here the CDR3 DNA reads TGTGCCACCAGCCCTCCCCAGCAGTTAAGGCGGGTGGGAGGAGATACGCAGTATTTT.

The chain recombines TRBV24-1 with TRBJ1-2; no clear D. Germline CDR1 and CDR2: KGHDR and SFDVKD. The CDR3 spans 12 residues. Trimming took off 4 bases at V and 8 bases at J, with 10 bases between the two ends. The chain's CDR3 is CATSDSLRGYTF. CDR3 bases: TGTGCCACCAGTGACAGCCTTAGGGGCTACACCTTC.

V usage is TRBV9 and J usage is TRBJ2-3, with 8 bases fitting TRBD2. The CDR3 is 17 residues long. Trimming removed 0 bases from V and 1 base from J; junction bases left unmatched: 7. Germline V gene data show CDR1 as SGDLS and CDR2 as YYNGEE. CDR3 residues: CASSVAGGPIGTDTQYF. The CDR3 nucleotides are TGTGCCAGCAGCGTAGCGGGGGGGCCGATCGGCACAGATACGCAGTATTTT.

The rearrangement uses TRBV19 and TRBJ1-5, with no clear D. Trimming removed 2 bases at V and 0 bases at J, with 2 bases between. The CDR3 runs 13 residues. Looked up from germline, CDR1 is LNHDA and CDR2 is SQIVND (reference sequence). CDR3 in DNA: TGTGCCAGTAGTATAAGTAGCAATCAGCCCCAGCATTTT. Translating gives CASSISSNQPQHF.

For this clonotype: The germline gene is not matched at one end of the junction; a read error may be the cause. CDR3 in amino acids: CASSLERFADTQYF. For the CDR3, the DNA is TGTGCCAGCAGCCTAGAACGGTTCGCAGATACGCAGTATTTT. The chain carries TRBV11-3 and TRBJ2-3; unclear D gene. This CDR3 is built from 14 residues. Germline lookup yields CDR1 SGHNT and CDR2 YENEEA.

The CDR3 nucleotides are TGTGCCAGCAGTCTAACTAGCGGGAGTTGGCAGTACTTC. Its translation is CASSLTSGSWQYF. V usage is TRBV6-2 or TRBV6-3 and J usage is TRBJ2-7; TRBD2 matches at 11 bases. CDR3 length equals 13 residues. Germline values: CDR1 MNHEY, CDR2 SVGEGT. Trimming at V came to 5 bases and at J to 9 bases, leaving 6 bases not matched to a gene.

The V gene is TRBV5-8, the J gene TRBJ2-1; 13 bases are a match to TRBD2. From germline, CDR1 is SGHTS and CDR2 YDEGEE. The CDR3 is 20 amino acids. The trim removed 0 bases at V and 1 base at J, leaving 10 bases unmatched. The CDR3 loop reads CASSLVRTSGSLGSYNEQFF. Written as DNA, the CDR3 is TGTGCCAGCAGCTTGGTCAGGACTAGCGGGAGCCTAGGGTCCTACAATGAGCAGTTCTTC.

The J gene is TRBJ1-5, the V gene TRBV19, with D perhaps TRBD1 (6 bases). The germline V gene encodes CDR1 LNHDA and CDR2 SQIVND (reference sequence). There are 15 residues in the CDR3. V lost 3 bases and J lost 3, with 12 bases in between. The CDR3 region has the DNA TGTGCCAGTAGTATCTCGACAGGTGCCAATCAGCCCCAGCATTTT. This gives the protein CASSISTGANQPQHF. The full variable domain, with the rest looked up from reference TRBV19 and TRBJ1-5, is DGGITQSPKYLFRKEGQNVTLSCEQNLNHDAMYWYRQDPGQGLRLIYYSQIVNDFQKGDIAEGYSVSREKKESFPLTVTSAQKNPTAFYLCASSISTGANQPQHFGDGTRLSIL.

J is TRBJ2-7 and V is TRBV11-3; no clear D gene. The germline gives CDR1 SGHNT, CDR2 YENEEA. Trimming stripped 2 bases from V and 3 bases from J, with 11 bases between. CDR3 length: 14 amino acids. CDR3 bases: TGTGCCAGCAGCTTACCTTCCCAGTTCTACGAGCAGTACTTC. It translates to CASSLPSQFYEQYF.